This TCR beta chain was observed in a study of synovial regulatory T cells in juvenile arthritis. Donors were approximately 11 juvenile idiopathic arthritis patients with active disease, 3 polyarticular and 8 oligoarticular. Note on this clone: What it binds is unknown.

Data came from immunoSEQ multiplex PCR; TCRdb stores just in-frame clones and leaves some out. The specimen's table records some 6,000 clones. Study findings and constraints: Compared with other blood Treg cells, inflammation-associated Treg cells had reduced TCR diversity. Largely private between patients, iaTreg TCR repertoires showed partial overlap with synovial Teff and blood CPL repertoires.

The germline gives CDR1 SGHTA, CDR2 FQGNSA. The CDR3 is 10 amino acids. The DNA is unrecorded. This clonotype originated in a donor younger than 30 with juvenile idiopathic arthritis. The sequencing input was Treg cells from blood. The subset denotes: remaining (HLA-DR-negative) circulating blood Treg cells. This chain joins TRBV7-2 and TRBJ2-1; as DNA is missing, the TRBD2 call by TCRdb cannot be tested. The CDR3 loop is CASSRPGQFF.